This is a list of T cell receptor beta chains from one sample in a study of cytomegalovirus exposure and HLA in healthy donors. Method: immunoSEQ multiplex PCR; TCRdb's copy keeps in-frame clones and lacks some. The repertoire holds some 100,000 clones, with approximately 65% as singletons. Sequencing was carried out using PBMCs. These TCRs come from a woman in her twenties or thirties in good health and CMV-seropositive. Each CDR3 is given with its conserved first and last residue. Fields, in order: CDR3 DNA, CDR3 protein, V gene, J gene, clone size, CDR3 length, D gene. D genes are given only for firm matches. A row's size may be missing; if present it is once, few, many or a size class.

CDR3 DNA: TGTGCCAGCAGTTTAGGGTGGACTAGCGGGAGCGAGCAGTACTTC
CDR3 protein: CASSLGWTSGSEQYF
V gene: TRBV7-2
J gene: TRBJ2-7
clone size: -
CDR3 length: 15
D gene: TRBD2

CDR3 DNA: TGTGCCAGCAGCGCGGGAACAGGGCGTCCCCTCCACTTT
CDR3 protein: CASSAGTGRPLHF
V gene: TRBV9
J gene: TRBJ1-6
clone size: -
CDR3 length: 13
D gene: -

CDR3 DNA: TGTGCCAGTCAGGACAGGGTTAGACAGCCCCAGCATTTT
CDR3 protein: CASQDRVRQPQHF
V gene: TRBV19
J gene: TRBJ1-5
clone size: -
CDR3 length: 13
D gene: TRBD1

CDR3 DNA: TGTGCCAGCTCACCACCACCGGCAGATACGCAGTATTTT
CDR3 protein: CASSPPPADTQYF
V gene: TRBV18
J gene: TRBJ2-3
clone size: -
CDR3 length: 13
D gene: -

CDR3 DNA: TGTGCCAGCAGCCGTAGCGGGGGGGCTCCAGATACGCAGTATTTT
CDR3 protein: CASSRSGGAPDTQYF
V gene: TRBV27
J gene: TRBJ2-3
clone size: once
CDR3 length: 15
D gene: TRBD2

CDR3 DNA: TGTGCCAGTAGTATTGGGACAGGGGATGAAAAACTGTTTTTT
CDR3 protein: CASSIGTGDEKLFF
V gene: TRBV19
J gene: TRBJ1-4
clone size: few
CDR3 length: 14
D gene: TRBD1

CDR3 DNA: TGCGCCAGCAGCTTGCCCGGGACAGGGAACGGCTACACCTTC
CDR3 protein: CASSLPGTGNGYTF
V gene: TRBV5-1
J gene: TRBJ1-2
clone size: -
CDR3 length: 14
D gene: TRBD1

CDR3 DNA: TGTGCCAGCAGAGAACCAGGATCGGATGGCTACACCTTC
CDR3 protein: CASREPGSDGYTF
V gene: TRBV6-1
J gene: TRBJ1-2
clone size: few
CDR3 length: 13
D gene: -

CDR3 DNA: TGTGCCACCAGCAGGTTAACCGGGACAGGGGTTACTAATGAAAAACTGTTTTTT
CDR3 protein: CATSRLTGTGVTNEKLFF
V gene: TRBV15
J gene: TRBJ1-4
clone size: -
CDR3 length: 18
D gene: TRBD1

CDR3 DNA: TGTGCCAGCAGCCTAAAGACAGGGGTGAACACCGGGGAGCTGTTTTTT
CDR3 protein: CASSLKTGVNTGELFF
V gene: TRBV5-4
J gene: TRBJ2-2
clone size: -
CDR3 length: 16
D gene: TRBD1

CDR3 DNA: TGTGCCACCAGCAGAGGGGGGACAGGTTCCTCCTACGAGCAGTACTTC
CDR3 protein: CATSRGGTGSSYEQYF
V gene: TRBV15
J gene: TRBJ2-7
clone size: -
CDR3 length: 16
D gene: TRBD1

CDR3 DNA: TGTGCCAGCAGCACCCGACAGGGGGCTGAAGCTTTCTTT
CDR3 protein: CASSTRQGAEAFF
V gene: TRBV21-1
J gene: TRBJ1-1
clone size: -
CDR3 length: 13
D gene: -

CDR3 DNA: TGTGCCAGCAGTTTATCGTGGCAGGGGCTAAGCTATGGCTACACCTTC
CDR3 protein: CASSLSWQGLSYGYTF
V gene: TRBV27
J gene: TRBJ1-2
clone size: -
CDR3 length: 16
D gene: -

CDR3 DNA: TGTGCCAGCAGTTGGAGTTCAGGGTACTACAATGAGCAGTTCTTC
CDR3 protein: CASSWSSGYYNEQFF
V gene: TRBV6-7
J gene: TRBJ2-1
clone size: few
CDR3 length: 15
D gene: -

CDR3 DNA: TGTGCCAGCAGTTCGGGAGGGGGCTTAAACGAGCAGTACTTC
CDR3 protein: CASSSGGGLNEQYF
V gene: TRBV27
J gene: TRBJ2-7
clone size: -
CDR3 length: 14
D gene: -

CDR3 DNA: TGTGCCAGCAGTGAAAAAGGACTAGCGGGGGGGCGGACGCAGTATTTT
CDR3 protein: CASSEKGLAGGRTQYF
V gene: TRBV6-1
J gene: TRBJ2-3
clone size: -
CDR3 length: 16
D gene: TRBD2

CDR3 DNA: TGTGCCAGCTCACCACTCGCTAGCGGGGGGTACAATGAGCAGTTCTTC
CDR3 protein: CASSPLASGGYNEQFF
V gene: TRBV18
J gene: TRBJ2-1
clone size: -
CDR3 length: 16
D gene: TRBD2

CDR3 DNA: TGTGCCAGCAGCTCAAGCGGGGGGCGGTACAATGAGCAGTTCTTC
CDR3 protein: CASSSSGGRYNEQFF
V gene: TRBV7-2
J gene: TRBJ2-1
clone size: -
CDR3 length: 15
D gene: TRBD2

CDR3 DNA: TGTGCCAGTAGTATTTTCCTCCATCAGCCCCAGCATTTT
CDR3 protein: CASSIFLHQPQHF
V gene: TRBV19
J gene: TRBJ1-5
clone size: once
CDR3 length: 13
D gene: -

CDR3 DNA: TGTTCCAGCAGCTTACTTGGAGGTGGGGCTTTCTTT
CDR3 protein: CSSSLLGGGAFF
V gene: TRBV7-9
J gene: TRBJ1-1
clone size: few
CDR3 length: 12
D gene: -

CDR3 DNA: TGCGCCAGCAGTGAGTCGTTTGGAGTAGCGGGGGGCGAGCAGTACTTC
CDR3 protein: CASSESFGVAGGEQYF
V gene: TRBV10-2
J gene: TRBJ2-7
clone size: -
CDR3 length: 16
D gene: TRBD2

CDR3 DNA: TGTGCCAGCAGTGAAGCCGACAATGAGCAGTTCTTC
CDR3 protein: CASSEADNEQFF
V gene: TRBV6-1
J gene: TRBJ2-1
clone size: few
CDR3 length: 12
D gene: -

CDR3 DNA: TGTGCCACCAGCGCGGGACAGCCGTACTACGAGCAGTACTTC
CDR3 protein: CATSAGQPYYEQYF
V gene: TRBV15
J gene: TRBJ2-7
clone size: -
CDR3 length: 14
D gene: -

CDR3 DNA: TGCGCCAGCAGCCAATCTACCCAGGGCGGGGGAAGGGAAAAACTGTTTTTT
CDR3 protein: CASSQSTQGGGREKLFF
V gene: TRBV4-3
J gene: TRBJ1-4
clone size: -
CDR3 length: 17
D gene: -

CDR3 DNA: TGTGCCAGCAGTGACAGGGTGAACACTGAAGCTTTCTTT
CDR3 protein: CASSDRVNTEAFF
V gene: TRBV6-1
J gene: TRBJ1-1
clone size: -
CDR3 length: 13
D gene: -

CDR3 DNA: TGTGCCTGGAGTGTACTTCAAAGGGGTGAGCAGTTCTTC
CDR3 protein: CAWSVLQRGEQFF
V gene: TRBV30
J gene: TRBJ2-1
clone size: -
CDR3 length: 13
D gene: -

CDR3 DNA: TGTGCCAGCAGCTTAAACAGAGCGGGGGTAGGATCCTACAATGAGCAGTTCTTC
CDR3 protein: CASSLNRAGVGSYNEQFF
V gene: TRBV7-3
J gene: TRBJ2-1
clone size: -
CDR3 length: 18
D gene: TRBD2

CDR3 DNA: TGTGCCAGCAGTGAAGCGCATGGTCCGGGTGATACGCAGTATTTT
CDR3 protein: CASSEAHGPGDTQYF
V gene: TRBV6-1
J gene: TRBJ2-3
clone size: -
CDR3 length: 15
D gene: -

CDR3 DNA: TGTGCCAGCAGTGGGCAGGGGAGCAATCAGCCCCAGCATTTT
CDR3 protein: CASSGQGSNQPQHF
V gene: TRBV2
J gene: TRBJ1-5
clone size: -
CDR3 length: 14
D gene: -

CDR3 DNA: TGCAGCGCCTACCTACAAGCGGGCTCACCCACAGATACGCAGTATTTT
CDR3 protein: CSAYLQAGSPTDTQYF
V gene: TRBV29-1
J gene: TRBJ2-3
clone size: -
CDR3 length: 16
D gene: -

CDR3 DNA: TGCGCCAGCAACTCAGGTGACTTAAAGGGGGCTGAAGCTTTCTTT
CDR3 protein: CASNSGDLKGAEAFF
V gene: TRBV5-1
J gene: TRBJ1-1
clone size: -
CDR3 length: 15
D gene: -

CDR3 DNA: TGTGCCAGCAGTTACCTATCCCCCTCTTCACCCCTCCACTTT
CDR3 protein: CASSYLSPSSPLHF
V gene: TRBV6-5
J gene: TRBJ1-6
clone size: -
CDR3 length: 14
D gene: -

CDR3 DNA: TGTGCCAGCAGCTCACGGACTAGCGGGGGTCCCACCGGGGAGCTGTTTTTT
CDR3 protein: CASSSRTSGGPTGELFF
V gene: TRBV11-2
J gene: TRBJ2-2
clone size: -
CDR3 length: 17
D gene: TRBD2

CDR3 DNA: TGTGCCAGCAGCAGTGGGACTAGCGGGGGGGTTAGCACAGATACGCAGTATTTT
CDR3 protein: CASSSGTSGGVSTDTQYF
V gene: TRBV7-7
J gene: TRBJ2-3
clone size: -
CDR3 length: 18
D gene: TRBD2

CDR3 DNA: TGTGCCAGTAGTATAGGGCTACCGGGACAATTCTCTGGGGCCAACGTCCTGACTTTC
CDR3 protein: CASSIGLPGQFSGANVLTF
V gene: TRBV19
J gene: TRBJ2-6
clone size: -
CDR3 length: 19
D gene: -

CDR3 DNA: TGTGCCAGCAGTCAGCGGGGGGGCCGGTGGAGTTGGTACTTC
CDR3 protein: CASSQRGGRWSWYF
V gene: TRBV6-5
J gene: TRBJ2-4
clone size: few
CDR3 length: 14
D gene: TRBD2

CDR3 DNA: TGTGCCAGCAGTGAATGGGGGGTTTGGAGCTACACCTTC
CDR3 protein: CASSEWGVWSYTF
V gene: TRBV6-1
J gene: TRBJ1-2
clone size: few
CDR3 length: 13
D gene: -

CDR3 DNA: TGTGCCAGTAGTTTCGGACAGGGCGGCTACACCTTC
CDR3 protein: CASSFGQGGYTF
V gene: TRBV19
J gene: TRBJ1-2
clone size: few
CDR3 length: 12
D gene: TRBD1

CDR3 DNA: TGCGCCAGCCACCACTACGGGACAGTGTACAATGAGCAGTTCTTC
CDR3 protein: CASHHYGTVYNEQFF
V gene: TRBV5-1
J gene: TRBJ2-1
clone size: few
CDR3 length: 15
D gene: TRBD1

CDR3 DNA: TGTGCCAGCAGACATTTACAGGGAACTGAAGCTTTCTTT
CDR3 protein: CASRHLQGTEAFF
V gene: TRBV14
J gene: TRBJ1-1
clone size: -
CDR3 length: 13
D gene: -

CDR3 DNA: TGTGCCAGCAGTTTAAGGGGTTGGGTTGAAGCTTTCTTT
CDR3 protein: CASSLRGWVEAFF
V gene: TRBV28
J gene: TRBJ1-1
clone size: -
CDR3 length: 13
D gene: -

CDR3 DNA: TGTGCCAGCAGCTTTTCCCCCCTAGAGGCGCAGTATTTT
CDR3 protein: CASSFSPLEAQYF
V gene: TRBV11-3
J gene: TRBJ2-3
clone size: once
CDR3 length: 13
D gene: -

CDR3 DNA: TGTGCCAGCAGCCGGATAACAGGGGGCAATCAGCCCCAGCATTTT
CDR3 protein: CASSRITGGNQPQHF
V gene: TRBV7-2
J gene: TRBJ1-5
clone size: -
CDR3 length: 15
D gene: TRBD1

CDR3 DNA: TGTGCCAGCAGGAAGGGGGAGGGCATTCAGTACTTC
CDR3 protein: CASRKGEGIQYF
V gene: TRBV2
J gene: TRBJ2-4
clone size: -
CDR3 length: 12
D gene: -

CDR3 DNA: TGTGCCAGCAGACTAGCGGGGGGCTCCTACAATGAGCAGTTCTTC
CDR3 protein: CASRLAGGSYNEQFF
V gene: TRBV6-1
J gene: TRBJ2-1
clone size: few
CDR3 length: 15
D gene: TRBD2

CDR3 DNA: TGTGCCAGCAGCCCGACAGGGATCCTTAATTCACCCCTCCACTTT
CDR3 protein: CASSPTGILNSPLHF
V gene: TRBV14
J gene: TRBJ1-6
clone size: few
CDR3 length: 15
D gene: TRBD1

CDR3 DNA: TGTGCCAGCAGCCTCCGGGGGGACCCTTACAATGAGCAGTTCTTC
CDR3 protein: CASSLRGDPYNEQFF
V gene: TRBV11-2
J gene: TRBJ2-1
clone size: -
CDR3 length: 15
D gene: TRBD2

CDR3 DNA: TGTGCCAGCAGCTCGAAACAGGGGACTAACTATGGCTACACCTTC
CDR3 protein: CASSSKQGTNYGYTF
V gene: TRBV7-2
J gene: TRBJ1-2
clone size: few
CDR3 length: 15
D gene: TRBD1

CDR3 DNA: TGTGCCAGCAGCTTGCCCTCGAGTGTAGAACAAGAGACCCAGTACTTC
CDR3 protein: CASSLPSSVEQETQYF
V gene: TRBV5-6
J gene: TRBJ2-5
clone size: -
CDR3 length: 16
D gene: -

CDR3 DNA: TGTGCCAGCAGCCAAGCGGGGGGGTCCTCTGATACGCAGTATTTT
CDR3 protein: CASSQAGGSSDTQYF
V gene: TRBV4-2
J gene: TRBJ2-3
clone size: -
CDR3 length: 15
D gene: TRBD2